Listed below are T cell receptor beta chains from one sample, sequenced in a study of beta chain features in type 1 diabetes. Repertoires were generated with immunoSEQ multiplex PCR, while TCRdb's copy carries only in-frame clones and drops some. The data hold about 240,000 clones, with roughly 14% observed a single time. What was sequenced was naive CD4+ T cells from blood. The receptor set was obtained from a young man with type 1 diabetes. Both conserved end residues are part of each CDR3. Each record gives: clone size, V gene, D gene, J gene, CDR3 DNA, CDR3 protein. The D gene is left open where the match is weak. Only part of the rows carry a size: once, few, many, or a class if the clone is expanded.

>few|TRBV7-9|TRBD1|TRBJ1-6
TGTGCCAGCAGAGGACAGGGGGCAGCTTCACCCCTCCACTTT
CASRGQGAASPLHF
>NA|TRBV5-4|TRBD1|TRBJ1-1
TGTGCCAGCAGCCGGGACAGGGAAAATAGTAGAACTGAAGCTTTCTTT
CASSRDRENSRTEAFF
>NA|TRBV19|NA|TRBJ1-4
TGTGCCAGTAGTCCCCGGACTCTTGGGGGGGAAAAACTGTTTTTT
CASSPRTLGGEKLFF
>few|TRBV7-2|TRBD1|TRBJ2-1
TGTGCCAGCAGCTTAGACAGGGGATTCCACAATGAGCAGTTCTTC
CASSLDRGFHNEQFF
>few|TRBV9|TRBD1|TRBJ1-1
TGTGCCAGCAGCCCCGGGACAGTGAACACTGAAGCTTTCTTT
CASSPGTVNTEAFF
>few|TRBV25-1|TRBD1|TRBJ1-5
TGTGCCAGCAGTGAACGGGGACAGGGGGCTAATCAGCCCCAGCATTTT
CASSERGQGANQPQHF
>few|TRBV6-5|TRBD1|TRBJ2-4
TGTGCCAGCAGCATACGGGACAGCGTAAACATTCAGTACTTC
CASSIRDSVNIQYF
>NA|TRBV7-9|NA|TRBJ1-5
TGTGCCAGCAGCCCCGGTCAGCCGGGGAGCAATCAGCCCCAGCATTTT
CASSPGQPGSNQPQHF
>NA|TRBV19|NA|TRBJ2-7
TGTGCCAGTAGTCCGGGCTACGAGCAGTACTTC
CASSPGYEQYF
>NA|TRBV18|NA|TRBJ2-1
TGTGCCAGCTCACCTGGACAGTATAGCTCCTACAATGAGCAGTTCTTC
CASSPGQYSSYNEQFF
>few|TRBV2|TRBD2|TRBJ2-1
TGTGCCAGCACGTTAGCGGGAGGTTACAATGAGCAGTTCTTC
CASTLAGGYNEQFF
>NA|TRBV30|TRBD2|TRBJ2-3
TGTGCCTGGGTTCAAGCGGGGGGGCCGGTAGATACGCAGTATTTT
CAWVQAGGPVDTQYF
>few|TRBV5-4|NA|TRBJ2-5
TGTGCCAGCAGCTACCCACTGGGGGGCCAGTACTTC
CASSYPLGGQYF
>once|TRBV30|NA|TRBJ1-1
TGTGCCTGGACCATGGGTCGAGGGAACACTGAAGCTTTCTTT
CAWTMGRGNTEAFF
>NA|TRBV30|NA|TRBJ2-3
TGTGCCTGGAGTATAGGCGGCGATACGCAGTATTTT
CAWSIGGDTQYF
>once|TRBV9|NA|TRBJ1-5
TGTGCCAGCAGCGTAGGAGAGGGATCTCAGCCCCAGCATTTT
CASSVGEGSQPQHF
>few|TRBV7-2|NA|TRBJ1-1
TGTGCCAGCAGCCCACAAGGGACATCGAACACTGAAGCTTTCTTT
CASSPQGTSNTEAFF
>few|TRBV30|TRBD1|TRBJ1-2
TGTGCCCGGGGCTTTAGGACAGGGGATGGCTACACCTTC
CARGFRTGDGYTF
>few|TRBV7-9|TRBD1|TRBJ2-7
TGTGCCAGCAGCGGGGACAGGGGATCCTACGAGCAGTACTTC
CASSGDRGSYEQYF
>NA|TRBV6-5|NA|TRBJ2-7
TGTGCCAGCAACAAGGCGGGAATGACCTACGAGCAGTACTTC
CASNKAGMTYEQYF
>few|TRBV6-1|NA|TRBJ2-3
TGTGCCAGCAGTGAAGCGCAAGGGAGAAACACAGATACGCAGTATTTT
CASSEAQGRNTDTQYF
>NA|TRBV19|NA|TRBJ2-5
TGTGCCAGTAGTCAACAGGGAGATTCGGGGACCCAGTACTTC
CASSQQGDSGTQYF
>NA|TRBV7-8|TRBD1|TRBJ2-1
TGTGCCAGCAGCCTCCGGGACAGGGGGCTCGATGAGCAGTTCTTC
CASSLRDRGLDEQFF
>NA|TRBV9|TRBD2|TRBJ2-3
TGTGCCAGCAGCGTCGGGACTATTGAGACAGATACGCAGTATTTT
CASSVGTIETDTQYF
>NA|TRBV19|NA|TRBJ2-6
TGTGCCAGTAGTATGGAGGACCTTATCCTCTCTGGGGCCAACGTCCTGACTTTC
CASSMEDLILSGANVLTF
>NA|TRBV7-6|NA|TRBJ2-3
TGTGCCAGCAGCTCCCTTTTAAACACAGATACGCAGTATTTT
CASSSLLNTDTQYF
>few|TRBV5-4|NA|TRBJ1-2
TGTGCCAGCAGCCCGGACAGTTCCAACTATGGTTACACCTTC
CASSPDSSNYGYTF
>NA|TRBV7-2|TRBD2|TRBJ2-3
TGTGCCAGCAGCGCGACTAGCGATCTAGGTACGCAGTATTTT
CASSATSDLGTQYF
>few|TRBV7-9|TRBD1|TRBJ2-2
TGTGCCAGCAGCTCACAGGGGCCCGGGGAGCTGTTTTTT
CASSSQGPGELFF
>NA|TRBV5-1|TRBD2|TRBJ2-7
TGCGCCAGCAGCAGATGGACTAGCACATACGAGCAGTACTTC
CASSRWTSTYEQYF
>few|TRBV11-2|TRBD1|TRBJ2-7
TGTGCCAGCAGCTCCGGGACAGGGACCGAGCAGTACTTC
CASSSGTGTEQYF
>few|TRBV30|TRBD2|TRBJ2-5
TGTGCCTGGGGCGGGGGGGAGACCCAGTACTTC
CAWGGGETQYF
>NA|TRBV6-5|NA|TRBJ1-2
TGTGCCAGCAGTTACAGGTCAGGGGACTATGGCTACACCTTC
CASSYRSGDYGYTF
>NA|TRBV10-3|TRBD1|TRBJ1-1
TGTGCCATCACCAAAGACAGGGCCACTGAAGCTTTCTTT
CAITKDRATEAFF
>NA|TRBV7-6|TRBD1|TRBJ2-2
TGTGCCAGCAGCTTAAGACAGGGAACGAACACCGGGGAGCTGTTTTTT
CASSLRQGTNTGELFF
>NA|TRBV7-2|TRBD2|TRBJ2-2
TGTGCCAGCAGCTCAGGACTAGCGGGGGTGGCCACCGGGGAGCTGTTTTTT
CASSSGLAGVATGELFF
>few|TRBV5-4|NA|TRBJ1-1
TGTGCCAGCAGCTTGGCGGGGAACACTGAAGCTTTCTTT
CASSLAGNTEAFF
>few|TRBV9|NA|TRBJ2-5
TGTGCCAGCAGCGTAGGATACAGGCAAGAGACCCAGTACTTC
CASSVGYRQETQYF
>NA|TRBV19|NA|TRBJ1-1
TGTGCCAGTAGCAGGATAGAGAACACTGAAGCTTTCTTT
CASSRIENTEAFF
>few|TRBV5-1|NA|TRBJ1-6
TGCGCCAGCAGCTTTTCGGGGGACGGACAAAATTCACCCCTCCACTTT
CASSFSGDGQNSPLHF
>few|TRBV7-2|TRBD1|TRBJ2-5
TGTGCCAGCAGCTCCGGACAGGGGCCGCAAGAGACCCAGTACTTC
CASSSGQGPQETQYF
>few|TRBV30|NA|TRBJ2-2
TGTGCCTGGAGTTCCCGACAGACCACCGGGGAGCTGTTTTTT
CAWSSRQTTGELFF
>NA|TRBV30|NA|TRBJ1-3
TGTGCCTGGACCCCCGGGGGAAACACCATATATTTT
CAWTPGGNTIYF
>NA|TRBV19|NA|TRBJ1-2
TGTGCCAGTAGTCCAGACCGGGAACCTAACTATGGCTACACCTTC
CASSPDREPNYGYTF
>NA|TRBV28|NA|TRBJ1-4
TGTGCCAGCACGACTAATGAAAAACTGTTTTTT
CASTTNEKLFF
>few|TRBV21-1|NA|TRBJ2-5
TGTGCCAGCAGCAAAAGACGTAGGGGGCGACAAGAGACCCAGTACTTC
CASSKRRRGRQETQYF
>few|TRBV19|TRBD1|TRBJ2-5
TGTGCCAGTAGCCTACAGGGGCCCATGGAGACCCAGTACTTC
CASSLQGPMETQYF